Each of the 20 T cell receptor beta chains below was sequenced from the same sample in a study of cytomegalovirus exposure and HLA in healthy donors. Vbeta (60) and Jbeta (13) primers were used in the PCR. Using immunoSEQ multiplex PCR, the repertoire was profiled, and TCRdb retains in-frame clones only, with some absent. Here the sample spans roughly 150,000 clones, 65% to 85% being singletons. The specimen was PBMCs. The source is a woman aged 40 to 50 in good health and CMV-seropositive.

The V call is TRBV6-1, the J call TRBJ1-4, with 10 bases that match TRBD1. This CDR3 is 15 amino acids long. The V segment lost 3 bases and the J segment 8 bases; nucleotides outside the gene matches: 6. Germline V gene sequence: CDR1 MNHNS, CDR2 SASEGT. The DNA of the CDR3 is TGTGCCAGCAGTGACGGACAGGGGGAGGGCGAAAAACTGTTTTTT. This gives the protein CASSDGQGEGEKLFF.

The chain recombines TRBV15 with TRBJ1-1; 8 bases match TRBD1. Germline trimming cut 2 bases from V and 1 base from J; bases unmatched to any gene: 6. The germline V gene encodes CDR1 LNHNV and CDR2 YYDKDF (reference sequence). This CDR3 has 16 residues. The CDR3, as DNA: TGTGCCACCAGCAGAACCTTAACAGGGGGGAACACTGAAGCTTTCTTT. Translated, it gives CATSRTLTGGNTEAFF.

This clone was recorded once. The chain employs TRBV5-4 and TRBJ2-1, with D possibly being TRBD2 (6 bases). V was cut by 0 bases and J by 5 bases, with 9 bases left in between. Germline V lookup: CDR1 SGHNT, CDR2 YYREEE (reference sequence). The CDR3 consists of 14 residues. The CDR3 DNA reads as TGTGCCAGCAGCTTGGTCGGGGGTAACAATGAGCAGTTCTTC. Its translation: CASSLVGGNNEQFF.

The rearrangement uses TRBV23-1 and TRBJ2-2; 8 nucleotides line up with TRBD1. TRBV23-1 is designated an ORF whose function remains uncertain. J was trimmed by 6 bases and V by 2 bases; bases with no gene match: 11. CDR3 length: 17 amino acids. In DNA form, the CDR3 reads TGCGCCAGCAGTCAACCCGGGACAGGCGTAACGGCCGGGGAGCTGTTTTTT. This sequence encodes CASSQPGTGVTAGELFF.

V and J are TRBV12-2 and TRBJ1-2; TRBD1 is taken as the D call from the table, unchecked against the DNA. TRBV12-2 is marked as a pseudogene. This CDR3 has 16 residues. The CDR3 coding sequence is TGTGCAAGTCGCTCCGAGAGGACAGGGTTCGGCTATGGCTACACCTTC. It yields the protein CASRSERTGFGYGYTF.

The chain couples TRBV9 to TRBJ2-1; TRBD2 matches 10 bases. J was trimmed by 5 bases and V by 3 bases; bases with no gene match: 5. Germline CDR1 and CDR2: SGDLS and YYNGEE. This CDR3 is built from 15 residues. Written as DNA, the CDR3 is TGTGCCAGCAGCGCCCCTAGCGGGGGCAACAATGAGCAGTTCTTC. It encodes CASSAPSGGNNEQFF.

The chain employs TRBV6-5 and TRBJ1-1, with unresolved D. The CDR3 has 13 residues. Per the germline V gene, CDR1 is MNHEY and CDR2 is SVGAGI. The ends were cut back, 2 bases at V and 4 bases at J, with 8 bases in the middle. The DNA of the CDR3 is TGTGCCAGCAGTTACCGGGAGAGCACTGAAGCTTTCTTT. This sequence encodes CASSYRESTEAFF.

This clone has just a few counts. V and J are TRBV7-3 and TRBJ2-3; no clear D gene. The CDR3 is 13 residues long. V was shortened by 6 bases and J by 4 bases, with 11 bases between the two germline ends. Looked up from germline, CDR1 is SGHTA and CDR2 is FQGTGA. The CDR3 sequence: CASRHDSSDTQYF. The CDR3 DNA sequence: TGTGCCAGCAGACACGACTCTTCAGATACGCAGTATTTT.

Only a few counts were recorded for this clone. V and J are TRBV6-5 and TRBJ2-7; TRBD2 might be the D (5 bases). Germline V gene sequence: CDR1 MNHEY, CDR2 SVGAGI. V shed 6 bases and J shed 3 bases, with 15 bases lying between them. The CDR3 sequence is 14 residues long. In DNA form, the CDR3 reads TGTGCCAGCAGACTAGGGCCGTTATACTACGAGCAGTACTTC. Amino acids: CASRLGPLYYEQYF.

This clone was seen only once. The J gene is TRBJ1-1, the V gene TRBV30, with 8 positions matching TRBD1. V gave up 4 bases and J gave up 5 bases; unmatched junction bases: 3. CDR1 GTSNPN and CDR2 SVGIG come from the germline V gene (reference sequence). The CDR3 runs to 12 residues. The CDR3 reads CAWNRGTTEAFF. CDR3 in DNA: TGTGCCTGGAACAGGGGGACAACTGAAGCTTTCTTT.

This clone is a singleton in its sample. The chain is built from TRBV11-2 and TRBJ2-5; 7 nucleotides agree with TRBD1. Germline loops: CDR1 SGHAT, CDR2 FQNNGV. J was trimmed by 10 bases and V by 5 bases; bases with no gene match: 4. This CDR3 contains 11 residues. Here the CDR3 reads CASSPGQLQYF. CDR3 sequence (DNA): TGTGCCAGCAGCCCGGGACAGCTCCAGTACTTC.

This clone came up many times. The CDR3 coding sequence is TGTGCCAGCAGTGAAGGGGGCCATTCTCTATACGAGCAGTACTTC. Translated, it gives CASSEGGHSLYEQYF. The genes are TRBV6-1 and TRBJ2-7, with a weak D call TRBD1 (5 bases). The CDR3 runs to 15 residues. The germline gives CDR1 MNHNS, CDR2 SASEGT. Trimming left V 1 base short and J 4 bases short, with 14 bases between.

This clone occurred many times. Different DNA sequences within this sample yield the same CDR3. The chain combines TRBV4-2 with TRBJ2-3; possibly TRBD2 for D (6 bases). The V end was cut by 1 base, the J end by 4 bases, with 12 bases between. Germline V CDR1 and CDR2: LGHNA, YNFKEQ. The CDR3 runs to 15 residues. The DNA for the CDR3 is TGTGCCAGCAGCCAAGGGGGCGGGGAAGCAGATACGCAGTATTTT. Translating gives CASSQGGGEADTQYF.

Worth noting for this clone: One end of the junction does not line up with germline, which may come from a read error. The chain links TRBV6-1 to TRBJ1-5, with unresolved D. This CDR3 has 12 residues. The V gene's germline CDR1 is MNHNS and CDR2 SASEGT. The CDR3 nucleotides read TGTGCCAGCAGAGAAGGGAGTCAGCCCCAGCATTTT. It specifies CASREGSQPQHF.

DNA of the CDR3: TGTGCCAGCTCACCACAAAATTTGGCAGGGGGCTTTGGGGCCAACGTCCTGACTTTC. It encodes CASSPQNLAGGFGANVLTF. The chain joins TRBV18 to TRBJ2-6; 8 bases match TRBD1. Per germline, CDR1 KGHSH and CDR2 LQKENI. With V trimmed by 1 base and J by 3 bases, 11 bases remained unmatched. CDR3 length equals 19 residues.

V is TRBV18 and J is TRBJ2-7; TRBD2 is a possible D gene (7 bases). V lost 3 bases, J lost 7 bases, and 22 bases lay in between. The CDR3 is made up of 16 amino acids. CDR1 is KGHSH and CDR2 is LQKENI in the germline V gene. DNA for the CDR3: TGTGCCAGCTCACCCAAGGGGGTTAGCCTCGGGGGGGAGCAGTACTTC. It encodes CASSPKGVSLGGEQYF.

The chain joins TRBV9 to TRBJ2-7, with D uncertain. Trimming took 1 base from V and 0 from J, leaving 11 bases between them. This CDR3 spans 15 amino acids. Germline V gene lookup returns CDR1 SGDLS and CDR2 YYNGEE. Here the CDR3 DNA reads TGTGCCAGCAGCGTACAGCCGGGTAGCTCCTACGAGCAGTACTTC. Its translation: CASSVQPGSSYEQYF.

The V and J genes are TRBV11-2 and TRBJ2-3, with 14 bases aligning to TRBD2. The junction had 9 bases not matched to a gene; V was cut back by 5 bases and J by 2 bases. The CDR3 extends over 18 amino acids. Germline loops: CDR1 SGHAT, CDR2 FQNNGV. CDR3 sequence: CASSQGLAGVTYTDTQYF. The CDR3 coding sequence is TGTGCCAGCAGCCAGGGACTAGCGGGGGTTACTTACACAGATACGCAGTATTTT.

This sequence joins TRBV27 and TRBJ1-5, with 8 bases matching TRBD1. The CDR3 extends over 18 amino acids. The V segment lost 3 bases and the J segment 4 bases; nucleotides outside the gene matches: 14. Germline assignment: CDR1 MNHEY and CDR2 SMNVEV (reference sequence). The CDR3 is CASSLKPPLDRDNQPQHF. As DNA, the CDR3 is TGTGCCAGCAGTTTGAAACCCCCCCTGGACAGGGATAATCAGCCCCAGCATTTT.

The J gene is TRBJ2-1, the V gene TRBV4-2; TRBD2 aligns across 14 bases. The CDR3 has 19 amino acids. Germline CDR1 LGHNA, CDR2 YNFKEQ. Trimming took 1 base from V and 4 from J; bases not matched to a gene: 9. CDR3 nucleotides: TGTGCCAGCAGCCAAGTAAGCGGGACTAGCGGGGGACCTTACAATGAGCAGTTCTTC. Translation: CASSQVSGTSGGPYNEQFF.